This TCR beta chain was obtained from a study of T cell changes during pregnancy in multiple sclerosis. TCRdb's table, derived via immunoSEQ multiplex PCR, lists solely in-frame clones and lacks some. The table shows 58,000 or so clones, with roughly 91% occurring only once. This CDR3 region has 15 residues. The germline V gene has CDR1 GTSNPN and CDR2 SVGIG (reference sequence). V shed 1 base and J shed 0 bases, with 7 bases lying between them. The chain couples TRBV30 to TRBJ2-6; D ambiguous. This TCR was sampled from a female donor with multiple sclerosis, enrolled in a pregnancy study. This specimen was CD4+ T cells from peripheral blood mononuclear cells, taken in the third trimester of pregnancy. The CDR3 sequence is CAWSARVSGANVLTF. The CDR3 nucleotides read TGTGCCTGGAGTGCCCGGGTCTCTGGGGCCAACGTCCTGACTTTC. The full variable domain, completed using reference TRBV30 and TRBJ2-6, is SQTIHQWPATLVQPVGSPLSLECTVEGTSNPNLYWYRQAAGRGLQLLFYSVGIGQISSEVPQNLSASRPQDRQFILSSKKLLLSDSGFYLCAWSARVSGANVLTFGAGSRLTVL.